A selection of T cell receptor beta chains follows, all from one sample in a study of OX40 agonist ivuxolimab in advanced cancers. The repertoire was sequenced with immunoSEQ multiplex PCR; TCRdb's copy has only in-frame clones and lacks some. This table holds 70,000 to 90,000 clones, approximately 86% found once. The sequences come from CD4+ or CD8+ T cells sorted from blood, collected in a trial of the OX40 agonist ivuxolimab. These receptor sequences come from an adult with an advanced solid tumor such as melanoma, head and neck, liver or kidney cancer. Both conserved end residues are trimmed from each CDR3. Fields, in order: J gene, V gene, CDR3 protein.

TRBJ2-1	TRBV7-8	ASSSSGIGYYNEQF
TRBJ2-5	TRBV5-1	ASSLQAGAGETQY
TRBJ1-2	TRBV28	ASSKIDSANYGYT
TRBJ1-1	TRBV5-4	ASSLGLSRTEAF
TRBJ2-3	TRBV7-3	ASSLRGRGTDTQY
TRBJ1-2	TRBV4-1	ASSPLTGAGAPNGYT
TRBJ2-7	TRBV18	ASSVNRGAYEQY
TRBJ1-4	TRBV28	ASSSPGSRGGTNEKLF
TRBJ1-2	TRBV28	ASSTSSRGRGGYT
TRBJ1-4	TRBV6-5	ASSPTGQNEKLF
TRBJ2-1	TRBV19	ASKRDNEQF
TRBJ1-2	TRBV6-6	ASSNRGPNYGYT
TRBJ1-1	TRBV28	ASGTRPEAF
TRBJ1-1	TRBV2	ASGGQVGSEAF
TRBJ1-5	TRBV7-9	ASSFGGIQPQH
TRBJ2-5	TRBV7-9	ASSYWTSGGQGTQY
TRBJ2-7	TRBV7-9	ASSPPATGSAYEQY
TRBJ2-6	TRBV19	ASSDRGAGANVLT
TRBJ2-5	TRBV27	ASSLGLAGERETQY
TRBJ2-1	TRBV11-3	ASSLDRRNEQF
TRBJ2-7	TRBV6-5	ASSPPGGRQN
TRBJ2-7	TRBV7-3	ASSPLHNPSGRPLEQY
TRBJ2-1	TRBV7-2	ASSLVGGAYNEQF
TRBJ1-5	TRBV30	AWKGDRINQPQH
TRBJ1-2	TRBV4-3	ASSLDTGPNYGYT
TRBJ2-3	TRBV7-8	ASSLVGDTQY
TRBJ2-7	TRBV7-2	ASSLINEQY
TRBJ1-4	TRBV9	ASSVGVRGEDEKLF
TRBJ2-1	TRBV7-6	ASSLSGRRVNEQF
TRBJ1-6	TRBV7-9	ASESGIPGSPLH
TRBJ2-7	TRBV5-4	ASSTDGVLEQY
TRBJ2-7	TRBV11-2	ASSPELDGEQY
TRBJ2-1	TRBV7-9	ASSWGVVGNEQF
TRBJ2-7	TRBV28	ASSSGTGAYEQY
TRBJ1-2	TRBV5-1	ASSLASQGNYGYT
TRBJ2-2	TRBV19	ASSTGLAGPTGELF
TRBJ2-7	TRBV11-2	ASSKAGTGSYEQY
TRBJ2-7	TRBV7-2	ASSLVRTSGAFGYEQY
TRBJ2-7	TRBV6-6	ASSYMERGSYEQY
TRBJ2-1	TRBV27	ASSIRLAGEGYNEQF
TRBJ2-7	TRBV20-1	SAGSEYEQY
TRBJ1-2	TRBV5-1	ASSGEDYGYT
TRBJ1-3	TRBV19	AIGTGGNTIY
TRBJ1-3	TRBV29-1	SGVDRARGNTIY
TRBJ2-7	TRBV5-5	ASTSTGGGYEQY
TRBJ2-2	TRBV18	ASSQTGVSNTGELF
TRBJ1-2	TRBV20-1	SAKYGTAST
TRBJ2-3	TRBV5-4	ASSLDQRGGDTQY
TRBJ2-6	TRBV19	ASSITLGSGANVLT
TRBJ1-2	TRBV28	ASTSPRQGSI
TRBJ1-3	TRBV18	ASSPTGDSGNTIY
TRBJ1-3	TRBV19	ASRSKGGNTIY
TRBJ2-1	TRBV7-9	ASSLVGDNEQF
TRBJ2-3	TRBV30	AWKVGRGIDTQY
TRBJ2-2	TRBV7-2	ASSLAGTRNTGELF
TRBJ1-1	TRBV30	VWRQIWGDTEAF
TRBJ1-3	TRBV6-6	ASNLGDSSGNTIY